Listed here are 2 T cell receptor beta chains from one sample, sequenced in a study of OX40 agonist ivuxolimab in advanced cancers. Sequencing was performed with immunoSEQ multiplex PCR; in TCRdb, only in-frame clones are kept and a portion is missing. The sample records roughly 90,000 clones, around 85% being singletons. Sequenced material: CD4+ or CD8+ T cells sorted from blood, taken in a trial of the OX40 agonist ivuxolimab. All receptors come from an adult with an advanced solid tumor such as melanoma, head and neck, liver or kidney cancer.

This clone was seen just once. This rearrangement joins TRBV29-1 to TRBJ2-3; 8 positions agree with TRBD1. CDR3 size: 14 residues. Per the germline V gene, CDR1 is SQVTM and CDR2 is ANQGSEA. The V gene end was trimmed by 6 bases and the J gene end by 0 bases; junction bases not matched to a gene: 5. The CDR3 DNA reads TGCAGCGTCGGGACAGGCCTAAGCACAGATACGCAGTATTTT. Its translation: CSVGTGLSTDTQYF.

J is TRBJ1-4 and V is TRBV27; D remains ambiguous. Looked up from germline, CDR1 is MNHEY and CDR2 is SMNVEV (reference sequence). Trimming removed 3 bases at V and 0 bases at J, with 8 bases between. The length of the CDR3 is 15 residues. Here the CDR3 DNA reads TGTGCCAGCAGTTTTTCGTATGCAACTAATGAAAAACTGTTTTTT. It is translated as CASSFSYATNEKLFF.